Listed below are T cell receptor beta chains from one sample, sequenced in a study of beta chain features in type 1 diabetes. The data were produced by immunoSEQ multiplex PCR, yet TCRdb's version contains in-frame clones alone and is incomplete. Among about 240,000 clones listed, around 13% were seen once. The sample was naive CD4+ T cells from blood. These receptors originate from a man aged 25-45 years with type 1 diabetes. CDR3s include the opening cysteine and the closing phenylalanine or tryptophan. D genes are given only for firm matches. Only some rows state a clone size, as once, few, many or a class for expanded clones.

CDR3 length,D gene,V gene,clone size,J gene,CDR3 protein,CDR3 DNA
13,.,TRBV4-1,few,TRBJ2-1,CASSPGGNNEQFF,TGCGCCAGCAGCCCTGGTGGCAACAATGAGCAGTTCTTC
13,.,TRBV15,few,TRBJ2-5,CATSRAPSETQYF,TGTGCCACCAGCAGAGCCCCGAGTGAGACCCAGTACTTC
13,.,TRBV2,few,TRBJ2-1,CASSDYRSNEQFF,TGTGCCAGCAGTGACTACAGGTCCAATGAGCAGTTCTTC
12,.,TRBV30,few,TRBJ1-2,CAWSPAVGGYTF,TGTGCCTGGAGTCCCGCGGTTGGCGGCTACACCTTC
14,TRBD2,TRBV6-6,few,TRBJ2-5,CASRLAGAGETQYF,TGTGCCAGCAGACTAGCGGGGGCGGGTGAGACCCAGTACTTC
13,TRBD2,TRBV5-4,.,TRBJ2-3,CASLAGGTDTQYF,TGTGCCAGTCTCGCGGGAGGCACAGATACGCAGTATTTT
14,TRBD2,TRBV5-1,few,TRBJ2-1,CASSPALGGDEQFF,TGCGCCAGCAGCCCCGCTCTGGGGGGGGATGAGCAGTTCTTC
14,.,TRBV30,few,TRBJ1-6,CAWSPDRVNSPLHF,TGTGCCTGGAGTCCCGACAGAGTCAATTCACCCCTCCACTTT
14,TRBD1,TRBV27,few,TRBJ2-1,CASSPRDRDNEQFF,TGTGCCAGCAGTCCCCGGGACAGAGACAATGAGCAGTTCTTC
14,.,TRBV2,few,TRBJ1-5,CASSDRVRNQPQHF,TGTGCCAGCAGTGACAGGGTCCGCAATCAGCCCCAGCATTTT
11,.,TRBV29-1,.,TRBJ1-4,CSVYRSQKLFF,TGCAGCGTTTATAGATCCCAAAAACTGTTTTTT
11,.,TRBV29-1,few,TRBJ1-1,CSVDWGAEAFF,TGCAGCGTTGATTGGGGGGCTGAAGCTTTCTTT
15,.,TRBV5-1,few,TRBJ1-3,CASSLDRAGGNTIYF,TGCGCCAGCAGCTTGGACAGGGCCGGCGGAAACACCATATATTTT
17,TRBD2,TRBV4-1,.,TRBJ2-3,CASSHGVLAGGTDTQYF,TGCGCCAGCAGCCACGGGGTACTAGCGGGGGGCACAGATACGCAGTATTTT
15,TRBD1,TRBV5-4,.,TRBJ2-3,CASSFGRGMPDTQYF,TGTGCCAGCAGCTTCGGCAGGGGGATGCCAGATACGCAGTATTTT
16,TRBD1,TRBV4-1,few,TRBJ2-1,CASSQATGRGYNEQFF,TGCGCCAGCAGCCAAGCGACAGGGCGAGGCTACAATGAGCAGTTCTTC
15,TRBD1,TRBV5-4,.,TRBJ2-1,CASSRQGEIYNEQFF,TGTGCCAGCAGCCGTCAGGGGGAGATCTACAATGAGCAGTTCTTC
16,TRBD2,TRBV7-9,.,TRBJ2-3,CASSLLGRGLTDTQYF,TGTGCCAGCAGCTTATTAGGGAGGGGCCTCACAGATACGCAGTATTTT
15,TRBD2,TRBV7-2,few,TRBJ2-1,CASSLETSEYNEQFF,TGTGCCAGCAGCTTAGAGACTAGCGAGTACAATGAGCAGTTCTTC
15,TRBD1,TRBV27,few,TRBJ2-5,CASSWGRTGGETQYF,TGTGCCAGCAGTTGGGGCCGAACAGGGGGAGAGACCCAGTACTTC
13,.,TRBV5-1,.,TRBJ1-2,CASSLERNYGYTF,TGCGCCAGCAGCTTGGAGCGGAACTATGGCTACACCTTC
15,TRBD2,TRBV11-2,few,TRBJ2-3,CASSTGRGGTDTQYF,TGTGCCAGCAGCACCGGGCGGGGGGGCACAGATACGCAGTATTTT
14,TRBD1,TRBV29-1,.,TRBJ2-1,CSVGDRGYRNEQFF,TGCAGCGTCGGGGACAGGGGTTATCGCAATGAGCAGTTCTTC
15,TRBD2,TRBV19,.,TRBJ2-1,CASSGTSGSYNEQFF,TGTGCCAGTAGTGGGACTAGCGGAAGCTACAATGAGCAGTTCTTC
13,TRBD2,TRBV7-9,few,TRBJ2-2,CASSKTSPGELFF,TGTGCCAGCAGCAAGACTAGCCCCGGGGAGCTGTTTTTT
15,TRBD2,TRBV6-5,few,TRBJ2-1,CASKRGLAGAGEQFF,TGTGCCAGCAAACGGGGACTAGCGGGGGCGGGGGAGCAGTTCTTC
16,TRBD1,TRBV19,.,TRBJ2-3,CASSLPGQGYTDTQYF,TGTGCCAGTAGTCTACCCGGACAGGGCTACACAGATACGCAGTATTTT